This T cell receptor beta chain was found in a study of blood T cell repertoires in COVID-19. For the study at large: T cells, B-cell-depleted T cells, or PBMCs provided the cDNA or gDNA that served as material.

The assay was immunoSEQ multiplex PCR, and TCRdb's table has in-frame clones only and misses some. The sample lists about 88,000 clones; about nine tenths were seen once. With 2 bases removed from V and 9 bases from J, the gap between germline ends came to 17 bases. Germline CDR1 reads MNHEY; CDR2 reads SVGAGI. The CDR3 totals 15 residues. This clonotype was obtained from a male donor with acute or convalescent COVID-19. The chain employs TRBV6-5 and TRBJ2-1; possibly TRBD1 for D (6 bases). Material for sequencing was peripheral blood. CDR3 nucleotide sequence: TGTGCCAGCAGTTACCGGTCAGGGGTGAGCGCTGAGCAGTTCTTC. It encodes CASSYRSGVSAEQFF.